One and the same sample provided the 3 T cell receptor beta chains below, sequenced in a study of blood T cells in healthy people across ages (dated by TCRdb to the mid-2010s). The method behind the library was 5' RACE. For sequencing, an Illumina HiSeq 2500 was employed. The second PCR ran for about 6 to 12 cycles and used a J-beta primer mix along with a sample-barcoded 5' primer. TCRdb itself trimmed the public reads at Q25 with fastp, ran MiXCR and retained productive beta chains. Duplicate CDR3 protein sequences are folded into a single record with the most common DNA and genes. Recorded for this sample are roughly 720,000 distinct CDR3 sequences; approximately 55% of them occurred a single time. The ten most abundant clones make up about 38% of the sample. The sequenced sample consisted of blood. The receptor source for this set is a man of 80 years or more in good health.

This clonotype was counted at least ten times. The chain carries TRBV28 and TRBJ2-3; TRBD2 aligns across 9 bases. The trim removed 4 bases at V and 1 base at J, leaving 6 bases unmatched. This CDR3 region has 16 residues. CDR1 is MDHEN and CDR2 is SYDVKM in the germline V gene. The CDR3 DNA is TGTGCCAGCAGTTGGGCGGGAGGGCGCCGCACAGATACGCAGTATTTT. It is translated as CASSWAGGRRTDTQYF.

The V and J genes are TRBV7-9 and TRBJ2-3; D gene unclear. This CDR3 region has 15 residues. The germline V gene has CDR1 SEHNR and CDR2 FQNEAQ (reference sequence). Between the trimmed V and J ends, which lost 4 bases and 4 bases, there was a span of 15 bases. CDR3 protein: CASSSRRGRPDTQYF. As DNA, the CDR3 is TGTGCCAGCAGCTCCAGGAGAGGCCGACCAGATACGCAGTATTTT.

This clonotype has a handful of counts. V and J are TRBV13 and TRBJ2-7; unclear D gene. Between the trimmed V and J ends, which lost 5 bases and 3 bases, there was a span of 14 bases. The CDR3 runs to 14 residues. Germline lookup yields CDR1 PRHDT and CDR2 FYEKMQ (reference sequence). The CDR3 protein is CASSRNEVIYEQYF. CDR3 DNA sequence: TGTGCCAGCAGCAGGAATGAGGTTATCTACGAGCAGTACTTC.